Below, one TCR beta chain is given with its context. The data are from a study of blood T cell repertoires in COVID-19. Study-level background: Spain, Italy and the United States supplied samples that represented acute and convalescent COVID-19.

This table comes from immunoSEQ multiplex PCR, and its TCRdb copy is limited to in-frame clones, with some not included. The sample records under 85,000 clones, around 88% being singletons. The CDR3 is made up of 12 amino acids. V shed 4 bases and J shed 0 bases, with 7 bases lying between them. Germline CDR1 reads SQVTM; CDR2 reads ANQGSEA. This receptor was taken from a human donor in a cohort sampled during active COVID-19. The gene calls are TRBV29-1 and TRBJ2-7; tentatively, D is TRBD1 (5 bases). The specimen was peripheral blood. The CDR3 coding sequence is TGCAGCGTTGGCCAGGGCTCCTACGAGCAGTACTTC. This gives the protein CSVGQGSYEQYF.